This TCR beta chain derives from a study of Graves' ophthalmopathy and Graves' hyperthyroidism. Study conclusions and caveats: Most clonotypes expanded in thyroid above 0.001 frequency were present in blood too.

This clonotype was counted only a few times. The antigen is undetermined. In germline, CDR1 is SEHNR, CDR2 FQNEAQ (reference sequence). The CDR3 has 15 residues. Trimming pared 6 bases from V and 0 bases from J, leaving 11 bases between. Diagnosis used clinical symptoms, serum thyroxine, TRAb, thyroid ultrasound and orbital computed tomography. PBMCs originated in 10 ml of fresh peripheral blood. From RNA, the CDR3 regions of TCR beta chains were amplified and sequenced. The authors performed first-round RT-PCR with HTBI primers and then a second-round multiplex PCR. One entry per CDR3 protein results from TCRdb running MiXCR on the multiplex PCR reads. The repertoire includes almost 750,000 distinct CDR3 sequences, approximately 40% of them detected once, and around 40% sits in the top ten.

The sample consisted of peripheral blood. The genes are TRBV7-9 and TRBJ2-2; D remains ambiguous. This receptor was obtained from an adult man with Graves' ophthalmopathy. The CDR3 spells CASSSLGSNTGELFF. The DNA of the CDR3 is TGTGCCAGCAGTTCTTTGGGGTCGAACACCGGGGAGCTGTTTTTT.